This T cell receptor (beta chain) comes out of a study of blood T cell repertoires in COVID-19 (dated by TCRdb to about 2020). For the wider study: Samples covering the acute and convalescent phases of COVID-19 were provided by collaborators in the United States, Italy and Spain. The material from the prospective study consisted of cDNA or gDNA derived from T cells, B-cell-depleted T cells, or PBMCs. Deeply sampled blood TCRbeta repertoires from subjects exposed to, actively infected with, or recovered from COVID-19 were included in the dataset. The repertoires were released in a freely available public database intended as a resource for research on the immune response to SARS-CoV-2. Samples were obtained from the ongoing ImmuneRACE study (first 160 participants) and from about 1,300 subjects provided by 6 global collaborators. A de-identified subject ID, COVID-19 status, age in years and sex were almost always included in the sample metadata. HLA class I and class II types, where available, came from metadata supplied by the sample provider rather than from assay-based typing. Overall study outcomes, separate from this receptor: How much clinical and demographic metadata was included differed by source and by participant, and the metadata was provided uncurated.

One collaborating source in Seattle enrolled patients while the patients were actively infected and followed the patients over time throughout the course of disease. Each collaborating institution followed its own protocols to collect whole blood in K2EDTA tubes. For TCRbeta analysis, collaborators shipped samples in one of three forms: frozen whole blood, isolated PBMCs, or DNA extracted from either of those sample types. The CDR3 holds 13 amino acids from the cysteine to the phenylalanine. Only CDR3 DNA is held: 39 bases, read in frame from base 1. V drops 3 bases and J drops 6 bases, leaving 12 bases in between. On this clone: Its antigen is still unknown. The input lacks base qualities; no much larger clone sits a single base away.

TCRbeta CDR3 regions were amplified from genomic DNA using the immunoSEQ Assay, a bias-controlled multiplex PCR. The source study handled its data this way. The number of nucleated cells in each sample was estimated by amplification of reference gene primers within the assay. To quantify the absolute abundance of each unique TCRbeta CDR3 rearrangement, sequence reads were collapsed and filtered. Productive Simpson clonality was computed per sample as the square root of Simpson's diversity index over productive rearrangements. This is the immuneACCESS table as TCRdb keeps it, with only in-frame sequences that have V and J called. A part of the clones is gone; compared with another copy, unresolved V genes explain less than half, and the rest is unexplained. The V and J calls and clone size were taken over from that table, and D and trimming were inferred from the DNA. The sample table holds 70,000 or so clones, of which approximately 80% were seen once. More than 13% of the sample is in the top ten clones.

The receptor's source is a man in his 60s with COVID-19, enrolled during active disease. The sequenced sample was peripheral blood. The chain employs TRBV12-3 or TRBV12-4 and TRBJ2-7; TRBD2 could be the D gene, as 6 bases match. The sequence in DNA is TGTGCCAGCAGTTTCTTCGCGGGAAGCGAGCAGTACTTC. It is translated as CASSFFAGSEQYF.